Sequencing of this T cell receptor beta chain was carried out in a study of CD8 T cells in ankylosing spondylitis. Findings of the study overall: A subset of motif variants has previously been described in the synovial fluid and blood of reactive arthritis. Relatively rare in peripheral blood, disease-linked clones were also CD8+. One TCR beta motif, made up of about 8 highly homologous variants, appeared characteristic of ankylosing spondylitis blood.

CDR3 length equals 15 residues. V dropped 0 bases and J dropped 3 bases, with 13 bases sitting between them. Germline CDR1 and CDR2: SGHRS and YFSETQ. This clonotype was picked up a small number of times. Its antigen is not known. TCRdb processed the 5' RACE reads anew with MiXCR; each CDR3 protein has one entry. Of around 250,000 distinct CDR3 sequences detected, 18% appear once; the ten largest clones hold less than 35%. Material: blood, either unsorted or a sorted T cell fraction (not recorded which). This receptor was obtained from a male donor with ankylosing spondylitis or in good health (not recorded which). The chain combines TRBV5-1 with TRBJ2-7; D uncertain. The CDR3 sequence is CASSLDIGVVYEQYF. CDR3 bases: TGCGCCAGCAGCTTGGATATTGGGGTGGTCTACGAGCAGTACTTC.